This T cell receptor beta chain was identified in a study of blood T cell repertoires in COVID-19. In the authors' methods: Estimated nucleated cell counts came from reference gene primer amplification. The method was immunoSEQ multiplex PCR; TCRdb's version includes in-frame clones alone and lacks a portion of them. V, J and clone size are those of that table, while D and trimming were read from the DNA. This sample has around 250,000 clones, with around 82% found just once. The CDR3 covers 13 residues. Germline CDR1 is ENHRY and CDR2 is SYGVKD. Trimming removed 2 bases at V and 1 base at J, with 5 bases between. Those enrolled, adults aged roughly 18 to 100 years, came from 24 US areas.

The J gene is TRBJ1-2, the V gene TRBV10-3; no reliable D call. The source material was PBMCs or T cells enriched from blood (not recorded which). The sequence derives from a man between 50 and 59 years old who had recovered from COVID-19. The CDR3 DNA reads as TGTGCCATCAGTGAGGCGAATAACTATGGCTACACCTTC. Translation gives CAISEANNYGYTF.